The 17 T cell receptor beta chains presented below share a single source sample, sequenced in a study of blood T cell repertoires in COVID-19. Libraries were prepared by immunoSEQ multiplex PCR; TCRdb keeps only in-frame clonotypes and omits some of them. The repertoire holds 85,000 to 130,000 clones, with over 65% as singletons. What was sequenced was peripheral blood. The source of these receptors is a man aged 55 to 70 with acute or convalescent COVID-19.

The chain uses TRBV7-9 and TRBJ2-7, with 13 nucleotides matching TRBD2. Germline V gene data show CDR1 as SEHNR and CDR2 as FQNEAQ (reference sequence). The CDR3 is 18 residues long. The V segment lost 1 base and the J segment 3 bases; nucleotides outside the gene matches: 9. The CDR3, as DNA: TGTGCCAGCAGCTTAGAGGGTCCGGGACTAGCGGGATACTACGAGCAGTACTTC. Translation: CASSLEGPGLAGYYEQYF.

This CDR3 reads CASSSGQGSYTEAFF. The CDR3 DNA reads as TGTGCCAGCAGTTCTGGACAGGGTAGTTACACTGAAGCTTTCTTT. The chain uses TRBV28 and TRBJ1-1; TRBD1 aligns across 8 bases. Germline trimming cut 4 bases from V and 3 bases from J; bases unmatched to any gene: 7. The V gene's germline CDR1 is MDHEN and CDR2 SYDVKM. The CDR3 is 15 amino acids.

This chain uses TRBV11-3 with TRBJ1-1; D ambiguous. V lost 1 base to trimming and J lost 11 bases, with 14 bases between them. CDR3 size: 13 residues. Germline CDR1 and CDR2: SGHNT and YENEEA. The CDR3: CASSLGEGRAAFF. The CDR3 DNA is TGTGCCAGCAGCTTAGGGGAAGGGAGGGCTGCTTTCTTT.

The chain joins TRBV2 to TRBJ2-2; D gene ambiguous. The CDR3 spans 10 residues. Germline-derived CDR1 and CDR2 are SNHLY and FYNNEI. V was trimmed by 6 bases and J by 10 bases, leaving 6 bases between them. The CDR3 reads CASRAVELFF. In nucleotides, the CDR3 is TGTGCCAGCAGAGCTGTGGAGCTGTTTTTT.

Only one count was recorded for this clone. The genes are TRBV5-4 and TRBJ2-5, with a possible D match to TRBD2 (5 bases). Germline V gene data show CDR1 as SGHNT and CDR2 as YYREEE (reference sequence). The CDR3 covers 16 residues. Trimming removed 3 bases from V and 2 bases from J, with 17 bases in between. In DNA form, the CDR3 reads TGTGCCAGCAGCTCGGGCCTCCAGCGGCGTCAAGAGACCCAGTACTTC. Translating it yields CASSSGLQRRQETQYF.

This rearrangement joins TRBV23-1 to TRBJ1-2, with D uncertain. TRBV23-1 is an ORF; its function is uncertain. Trimming stripped 4 bases from V and 1 base from J, with 19 bases between. CDR3 length equals 17 residues. In nucleotides, the CDR3 is TGCGCCAGCAGTCCTAGGATGGCTCCATTTTATAACTATGGCTACACCTTC. Translating it yields CASSPRMAPFYNYGYTF.

This chain connects TRBV20-1 to TRBJ1-2; no reliable D call. From germline, CDR1 is DFQATT and CDR2 SNEGSKA (reference sequence). V lost 3 bases and J 8 bases, leaving 22 bases between the germline ends. This CDR3 comprises 15 residues. This CDR3 reads CSASSSGRHPGGYTF. CDR3 sequence (DNA): TGCAGTGCTAGTTCCTCGGGCCGTCACCCGGGGGGCTACACCTTC.

Comment on this clone: This CDR3 is also generated by other DNA sequences in the sample. The chain combines TRBV3-1 (or the pseudogene TRBV3-2) with TRBJ2-1, with no clear D. Trimming shortened V by 0 bases and J by 7 bases, and 4 bases separated the two germline ends. This CDR3 comprises 12 residues. Germline assignment: CDR1 LGHDT and CDR2 YNNKEL (reference sequence). The CDR3 DNA reads as TGTGCCAGCAGCCAAGACAGGAATGAGCAGTTCTTC. Residues: CASSQDRNEQFF.

The chain's CDR3 is CASSQDSAGYNEQFF. The CDR3 coding sequence is TGTGCCAGCAGCCAAGATTCCGCGGGTTACAATGAGCAGTTCTTC. The V gene is TRBV3-1 (or the pseudogene TRBV3-2), the J gene TRBJ2-1; D might be TRBD2 (5 bases). The germline gives CDR1 LGHDT, CDR2 YNNKEL (reference sequence). This CDR3 region has 15 residues. V shed 0 bases and J shed 4 bases, with 10 bases lying between them.

The gene calls are TRBV9 and TRBJ1-1, with 9 nucleotides matching TRBD1. V gave up 3 bases and J gave up 6 bases; unmatched junction bases: 9. CDR1 and CDR2 (germline): SGDLS, YYNGEE. The CDR3 is 15 residues long. The CDR3 is CASSGATGGSAEAFF. The DNA of the CDR3 is TGTGCCAGCAGCGGGGCAACAGGGGGCTCTGCTGAAGCTTTCTTT. The full variable domain, completed using reference TRBV9 and TRBJ1-1, is DSGVTQTPKHLITATGQRVTLRCSPRSGDLSVYWYQQSLDQGLQFLIQYYNGEERAKGNILERFSAQQFPDLHSELNLSSLELGDSALYFCASSGATGGSAEAFFGQGTRLTVV.

The chain has TRBV5-1 and TRBJ2-1; 10 nucleotides align to TRBD1. Trimming took 4 bases from V and 5 from J; bases not matched to a gene: 6. Per the germline V gene, CDR1 is SGHRS and CDR2 is YFSETQ. The CDR3 has 15 residues. This CDR3 is CASSGRTGGNNEQFF. CDR3 DNA sequence: TGCGCCAGCAGCGGCCGGACAGGGGGAAACAATGAGCAGTTCTTC.

The chain combines TRBV2 with TRBJ2-5, with TRBD1 as a possible D gene (6 bases). Germline values: CDR1 SNHLY, CDR2 FYNNEI. Trimming stripped 8 bases from V and 1 base from J, with 29 bases between. The CDR3 is 19 residues long. CDR3 residues: CASPAVGNRDWTVQETQYF. The CDR3 nucleotides read TGTGCCAGCCCAGCGGTTGGGAACAGGGATTGGACAGTCCAAGAGACCCAGTACTTC. Combining the CDR3 with reference TRBV2 and TRBJ2-5 gives the whole variable domain EPEVTQTPSHQVTQMGQEVILRCVPISNHLYFYWYRQILGQKVEFLVSFYNNEISEKSEIFDDQFSVERPDGSNFTLKIRSTKLEDSAMYFCASPAVGNRDWTVQETQYFGPGTRLLVL.

This chain connects TRBV18 to TRBJ1-1; D is unresolved. The CDR3 runs 15 residues. Germline V gene lookup returns CDR1 KGHSH and CDR2 LQKENI. V was cut by 6 bases and J by 1 base, with 15 bases left in between. Here the CDR3 reads CASSPRGRGNTEAFF. The CDR3 nucleotides read TGTGCCAGCTCCCCCCGCGGACGGGGGAACACTGAAGCTTTCTTT.

The J gene is TRBJ2-3, the V gene TRBV11-3; 7 positions match TRBD2. Germline assignment: CDR1 SGHNT and CDR2 YENEEA. The CDR3 is 15 amino acids. Trimming cost V 4 bases and J 5 bases; bases outside gene matches: 9. The CDR3 DNA reads as TGTGCCAGCAGCTGGACCGGGACTACCAAAGATACGCAGTATTTT. It specifies CASSWTGTTKDTQYF.

This chain uses TRBV7-8 with TRBJ2-5; a weak D match, TRBD2 (6 bases). CDR1 SGHVS and CDR2 FQNEAQ come from the germline V gene. CDR3 length: 16 residues. Deletions cut 0 bases from V and 4 bases from J, with 15 bases between. CDR3 nucleotide sequence: TGTGCCAGCAGCTTAGCTGGGGGGTGGGAGACAGAGACCCAGTACTTC. Protein product: CASSLAGGWETETQYF.

Written as DNA, the CDR3 is TGTGCCACCAGTTCGCAGGGGCAAGAGACCCAGTACTTC. Translation: CATSSQGQETQYF. This rearrangement joins TRBV15 to TRBJ2-5; D might be TRBD1 (6 bases). CDR3 size: 13 residues. Germline V gives CDR1 LNHNV, CDR2 YYDKDF (reference sequence). With 6 bases removed from V and 2 bases from J, the gap between germline ends came to 10 bases.

The rearrangement uses TRBV10-3 and TRBJ1-2; 10 nucleotides line up with TRBD1. Germline trimming cut 5 bases from V and 5 bases from J; bases unmatched to any gene: 5. CDR1 and CDR2 (germline): ENHRY, SYGVKD. The CDR3 runs to 14 residues. DNA of the CDR3: TGTGCCATCAGTAACCCGGGACAGGGGTATGGCTACACCTTC. Protein: CAISNPGQGYGYTF.